Presented here are 23 T cell receptor beta chains from one specimen sequenced in a study of blood T cell repertoires in COVID-19. TCRdb's table, derived via immunoSEQ multiplex PCR, lists solely in-frame clones and lacks some. This table has 490,000 or so clones, around nine tenths appearing once. Sequences were obtained from PBMCs or T cells enriched from blood (not recorded which). The receptors stem from a woman in her thirties or forties who had recovered from COVID-19.

This chain links TRBV4-3 with TRBJ2-6; 9 nucleotides agree with TRBD1. The ends lost 1 base at V and 0 bases at J; junction bases unmatched: 4. The germline V gene encodes CDR1 LGHNA and CDR2 YSLEER. The CDR3 spans 18 residues. CDR3 nucleotides: TGCGCCAGCAGCCAAGTGACAGGGGGTTCCTCTGGGGCCAACGTCCTGACTTTC. It is translated as CASSQVTGGSSGANVLTF.

This chain links TRBV28 with TRBJ2-7; D call uncertain. The germline V and J ends were trimmed by 5 bases and 6 bases, with 8 bases remaining between them. There are 11 residues in the CDR3. CDR1 is MDHEN and CDR2 is SYDVKM in the germline V gene. The CDR3 region has the DNA TGTGCCAGCAGTCCACCGGGCGAGCAGTACTTC. It specifies CASSPPGEQYF.

The rearrangement uses TRBV5-6 and TRBJ2-7; 7 bases line up with TRBD1. The germline V gene encodes CDR1 SGHDT and CDR2 YYEEEE. The CDR3 loop spans 14 amino acids. The V and J ends lost 0 bases and 5 bases, in that order; junction bases with no gene match: 5. As DNA, the CDR3 is TGTGCCAGCAGCTTGGGGACAGGAAATAACGAGCAGTACTTC. This gives the protein CASSLGTGNNEQYF.

The chain links TRBV2 to TRBJ1-5; D unclear. Germline values: CDR1 SNHLY, CDR2 FYNNEI. The CDR3 has 13 amino acids. V dropped 3 bases and J dropped 9 bases, with 12 bases sitting between them. The CDR3 sequence: CASSEQELGPQHF. In DNA, the CDR3 is TGTGCCAGCAGTGAGCAGGAACTTGGGCCCCAGCATTTT.

V usage is TRBV29-1 and J usage is TRBJ2-3; TRBD2 aligns across 10 bases. Germline CDR1 reads SQVTM; CDR2 reads ANQGSEA. V dropped 6 bases and J dropped 6; count of bases not matched to a gene: 9. CDR3 length equals 14 residues. The CDR3, as DNA: TGCAGCGTCTTACTAGCGGGACCTGGCGATACGCAGTATTTT. It translates to CSVLLAGPGDTQYF.

This clone appeared a single time. V gene TRBV11-2 combines with J gene TRBJ2-7; no reliable D call. The germline V and J ends were trimmed by 4 bases and 0 bases, with 7 bases remaining between them. The CDR3 consists of 13 residues. Germline CDR1 reads SGHAT; CDR2 reads FQNNGV. The CDR3 DNA is TGTGCCAGCAGCTCCCCATCCTCCTACGAGCAGTACTTC. Translating it yields CASSSPSSYEQYF.

Notes on this clone: This sample includes further DNA sequences coding for the same CDR3. J is TRBJ2-5 and V is TRBV30; D is perhaps TRBD2 (5 bases). V lost 1 base and J lost 4, with 10 bases in between. The CDR3 loop spans 13 amino acids. Germline assignment: CDR1 GTSNPN and CDR2 SVGIG (reference sequence). As DNA, the CDR3 is TGTGCCTGGAGTGGAGGGAACGGAGAGACCCAGTACTTC. As protein: CAWSGGNGETQYF.

This clone has just one count. The rearrangement joins TRBV10-3 to TRBJ2-1, with no clear D. V lost 4 bases to trimming and J lost 2 bases, with 12 bases between them. The CDR3 length is 15 residues. Germline V gene sequence: CDR1 ENHRY, CDR2 SYGVKD. Here the CDR3 reads CAISADAGAYNEQFF. The CDR3 bases are TGTGCCATCAGTGCCGACGCTGGAGCCTACAATGAGCAGTTCTTC.

The sample holds one count of this clone. V and J are TRBV27 and TRBJ2-7; 8 bases match TRBD2. CDR3 length: 13 residues. The V gene's germline CDR1 is MNHEY and CDR2 SMNVEV (reference sequence). V shed 2 bases and J 3 bases; nucleotides not matched to a gene: 0. CDR3 DNA sequence: TGTGCCAGCAGTTTAGGGACTAGCTACGAGCAGTACTTC. This gives the protein CASSLGTSYEQYF.

Worth noting for this clone: The sample carries other DNA sequences with the same CDR3. The CDR3 DNA sequence: TGTGCCAGCAGTGCTAGCGGGAGCTACAATGAGCAGTTCTTC. This translates into CASSASGSYNEQFF. The J gene is TRBJ2-1, the V gene TRBV2; 10 nucleotides match TRBD2. In germline, CDR1 is SNHLY, CDR2 FYNNEI. V shed 4 bases and J 3 bases; nucleotides not matched to a gene: 0. The CDR3 spans 14 residues.

The CDR3 region is CASSQETGYTYEQYF. The CDR3 coding sequence is TGCGCCAGCAGCCAAGAAACAGGGTACACGTACGAGCAGTACTTC. This chain links TRBV4-1 with TRBJ2-7, with a possible D match to TRBD1 (6 bases). Germline CDR1 is MGHRA and CDR2 is YSYEKL. There are 15 residues in the CDR3. V was shortened by 0 bases and J by 4 bases, with 13 bases between the two germline ends.

The V call is TRBV18, the J call TRBJ1-1; D is unresolved. The CDR3 covers 15 residues. V was clipped by 3 bases and J by 4 bases, with 15 bases between them. Germline CDR1 KGHSH, CDR2 LQKENI. The CDR3 nucleotides read TGTGCCAGCTCACCTCTCTCGGGTCCCGGCACTGAAGCTTTCTTT. It yields the protein CASSPLSGPGTEAFF.

CDR3 sequence (DNA): TGTGCCAGCAGCTTGGCCGACAGGGCCTATGGCTACACCTTC. This translates into CASSLADRAYGYTF. The rearrangement links TRBV5-6 to TRBJ1-2, with 7 bases identical to TRBD1. Looked up from germline, CDR1 is SGHDT and CDR2 is YYEEEE. The CDR3 covers 14 residues. Trimming removed 0 bases from V and 4 bases from J; junction bases left unmatched: 3.

This sequence joins TRBV4-3 and TRBJ2-1, with no clear D. The CDR3 loop spans 17 amino acids. CDR1 is LGHNA, CDR2 YSLEER, per germline. The V end lost 2 bases, the J end lost 5 bases, and 19 bases lay between the germline ends. CDR3 in DNA: TGCGCCAGCAGCCAAATTTACCTTGCCTCCGGAGACAATGAGCAGTTCTTC. It codes for CASSQIYLASGDNEQFF.

This clone has just a few counts. The chain joins TRBV5-6 to TRBJ1-6; D may be TRBD1 (6 bases). Deletions cut 4 bases from V and 0 bases from J, with 14 bases between. Germline V lookup: CDR1 SGHDT, CDR2 YYEEEE. The CDR3 runs 17 residues. The CDR3, as DNA: TGTGCCAGCAGCACTCGGACAGAGAGCTCCTATAATTCACCCCTCCACTTT. Translated: CASSTRTESSYNSPLHF. The whole variable domain, remainder taken from reference TRBV5-6 and TRBJ1-6, is DAGVTQSPTHLIKTRGQQVTLRCSPKSGHDTVSWYQQALGQGPQFIFQYYEEEERQRGNFPDRFSGHQFPNYSSELNVNALLLGDSALYLCASSTRTESSYNSPLHFGNGTRLTVT.

This chain links TRBV6-2 or TRBV6-3 with TRBJ1-2; 8 nucleotides line up with TRBD1. With 0 bases clipped from V and 6 bases from J, the junction kept 6 bases outside the gene matches. The CDR3 is made up of 15 amino acids. Germline V lookup: CDR1 MNHEY, CDR2 SVGEGT. CDR3 loop: CASSYSPGQGNGYTF. CDR3 bases: TGTGCCAGCAGTTACTCTCCCGGACAGGGAAATGGCTACACCTTC.

The chain links TRBV6-5 to TRBJ2-1; 14 bases agree with TRBD2. J was trimmed by 8 bases and V by 2 bases; bases with no gene match: 5. The CDR3 consists of 16 residues. Germline V gene data show CDR1 as MNHEY and CDR2 as SVGAGI. The CDR3 DNA is TGTGCCAGCAGTTACGGGACTAGCGGGAGTAAATATGAGCAGTTCTTC. This codes for CASSYGTSGSKYEQFF.

The chain carries TRBV3-1 (or the pseudogene TRBV3-2) and TRBJ1-5; TRBD1 aligns across 8 bases. This CDR3 has 15 amino acids. V lost 4 bases and J lost 4; bases outside the gene matches: 6. From germline, CDR1 is LGHDT and CDR2 YNNKEL (reference sequence). In DNA form, the CDR3 reads TGTGCCAGCAGCCTAAGACAGGGGTGGAATCAGCCCCAGCATTTT. It encodes CASSLRQGWNQPQHF.

This clone was observed once. The V and J genes are TRBV13 and TRBJ2-1; a possible D gene is TRBD1 (6 bases). From germline, CDR1 is PRHDT and CDR2 FYEKMQ (reference sequence). The CDR3 covers 16 residues. The ends were cut back, 3 bases at V and 0 bases at J, with 12 bases in the middle. CDR3 sequence: CASSFQGSYSYNEQFF. CDR3 bases: TGTGCCAGCAGCTTTCAGGGGTCCTACTCCTACAATGAGCAGTTCTTC.

The chain joins TRBV19 to TRBJ2-2; TRBD2 aligns across 14 bases. Germline values: CDR1 LNHDA, CDR2 SQIVND (reference sequence). This CDR3 is built from 18 residues. The V and J ends lost 9 bases and 7 bases, in that order; junction bases with no gene match: 16. CDR3 nucleotides: TGTGCCAGCACGAGTTCATCGGGACTAGCGGGAGTAATCGGGGAGCTGTTTTTT. This gives the protein CASTSSSGLAGVIGELFF.

The chain links TRBV4-3 to TRBJ2-5; 9 bases match TRBD1. In germline, CDR1 is LGHNA, CDR2 YSLEER. The CDR3 contains 14 residues. The trim removed 0 bases at V and 5 bases at J, leaving 1 base unmatched. CDR3 in amino acids: CASSQEDRGETQYF. In DNA, the CDR3 is TGCGCCAGCAGCCAAGAAGACAGGGGGGAGACCCAGTACTTC.

V gene TRBV5-6 combines with J gene TRBJ2-2, with a weak D call TRBD1 (5 bases). The CDR3 is made up of 16 amino acids. V lost 1 base and J 2 bases, leaving 12 bases between the germline ends. Per germline, CDR1 SGHDT and CDR2 YYEEEE. In nucleotides, the CDR3 is TGTGCCAGCAGCTTGATCGTCAGGGTAAACACCGGGGAGCTGTTTTTT. Translated: CASSLIVRVNTGELFF.

V and J are TRBV5-1 and TRBJ1-4; 8 nucleotides line up with TRBD1. Germline V CDR1 and CDR2: SGHRS, YFSETQ. There are 15 residues in the CDR3. V was pared by 0 bases and J by 4 bases, with 2 bases of the junction left unmatched. CDR3 nucleotides: TGCGCCAGCAGCTTGGCCGGACAGGGTAATGAAAAACTGTTTTTT. Translated: CASSLAGQGNEKLFF.